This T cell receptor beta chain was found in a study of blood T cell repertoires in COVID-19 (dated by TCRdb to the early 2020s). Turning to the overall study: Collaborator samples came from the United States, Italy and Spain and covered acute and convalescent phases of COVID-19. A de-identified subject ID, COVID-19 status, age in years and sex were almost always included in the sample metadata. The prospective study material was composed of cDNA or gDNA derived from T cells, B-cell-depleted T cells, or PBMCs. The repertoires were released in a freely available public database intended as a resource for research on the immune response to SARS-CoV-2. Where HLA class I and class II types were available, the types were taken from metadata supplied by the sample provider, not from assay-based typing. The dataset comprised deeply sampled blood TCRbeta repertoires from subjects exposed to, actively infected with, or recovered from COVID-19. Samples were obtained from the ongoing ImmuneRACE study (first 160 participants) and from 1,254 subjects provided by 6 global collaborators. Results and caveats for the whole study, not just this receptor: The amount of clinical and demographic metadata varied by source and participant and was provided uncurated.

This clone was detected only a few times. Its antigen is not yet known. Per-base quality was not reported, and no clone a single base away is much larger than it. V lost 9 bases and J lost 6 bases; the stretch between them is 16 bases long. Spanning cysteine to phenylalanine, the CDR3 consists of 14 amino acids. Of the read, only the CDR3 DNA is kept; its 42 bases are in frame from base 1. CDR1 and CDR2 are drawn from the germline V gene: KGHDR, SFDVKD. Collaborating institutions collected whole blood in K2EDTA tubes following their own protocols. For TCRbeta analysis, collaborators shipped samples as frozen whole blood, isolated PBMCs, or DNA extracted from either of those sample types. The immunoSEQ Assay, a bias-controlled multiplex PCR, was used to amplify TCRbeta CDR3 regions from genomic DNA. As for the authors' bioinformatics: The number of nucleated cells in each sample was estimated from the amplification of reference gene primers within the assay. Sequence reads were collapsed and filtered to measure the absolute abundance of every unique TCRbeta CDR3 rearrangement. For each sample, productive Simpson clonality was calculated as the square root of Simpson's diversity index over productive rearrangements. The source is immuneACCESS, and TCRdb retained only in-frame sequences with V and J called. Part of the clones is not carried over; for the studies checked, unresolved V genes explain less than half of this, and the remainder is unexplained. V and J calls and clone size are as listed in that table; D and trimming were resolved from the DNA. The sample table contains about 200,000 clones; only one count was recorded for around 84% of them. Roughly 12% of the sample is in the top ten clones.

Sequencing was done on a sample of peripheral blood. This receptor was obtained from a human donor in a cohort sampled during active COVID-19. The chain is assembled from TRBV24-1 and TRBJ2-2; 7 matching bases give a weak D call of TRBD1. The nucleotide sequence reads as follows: TGTGCCACCGGCACCGACAGGGACTCCGGGGAGCTGTTTTTT. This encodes CATGTDRDSGELFF.